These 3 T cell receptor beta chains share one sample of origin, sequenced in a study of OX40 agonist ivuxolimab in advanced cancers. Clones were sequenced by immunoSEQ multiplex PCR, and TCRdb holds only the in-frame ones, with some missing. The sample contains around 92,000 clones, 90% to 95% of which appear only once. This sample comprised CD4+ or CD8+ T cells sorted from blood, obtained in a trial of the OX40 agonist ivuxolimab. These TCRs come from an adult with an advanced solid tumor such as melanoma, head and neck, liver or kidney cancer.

The CDR3 here is CASSKEQGLDQPQHF. As DNA, the CDR3 is TGTGCCAGCAGTAAAGAACAGGGGCTCGATCAGCCCCAGCATTTT. The chain carries TRBV2 and TRBJ1-5; the match to TRBD1 covers 7 bases. The CDR3 is made up of 15 amino acids. CDR1 and CDR2 (germline): SNHLY, FYNNEI. The trim removed 5 bases at V and 5 bases at J, leaving 9 bases unmatched.

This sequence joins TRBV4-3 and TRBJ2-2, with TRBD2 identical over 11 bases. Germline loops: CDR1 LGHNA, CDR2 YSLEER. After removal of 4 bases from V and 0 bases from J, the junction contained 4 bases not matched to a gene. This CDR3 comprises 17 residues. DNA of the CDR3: TGCGCCAGCAGCCTCCTAGCGGGGGGCGCGAACACCGGGGAGCTGTTTTTT. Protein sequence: CASSLLAGGANTGELFF.

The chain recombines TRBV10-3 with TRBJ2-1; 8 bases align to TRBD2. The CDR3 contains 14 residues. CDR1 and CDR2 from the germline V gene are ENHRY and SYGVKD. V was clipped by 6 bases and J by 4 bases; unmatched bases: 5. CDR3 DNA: TGTGCCATCAGGAGCAGCGGGAGTTACAATGAGCAGTTCTTC. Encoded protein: CAIRSSGSYNEQFF.